The rows below give T cell receptor beta chains drawn from one sample of a study of CD8 T cells in ankylosing spondylitis. From the 5' RACE reads, TCRdb called clonotypes with MiXCR, one entry per CDR3 protein. The data hold 400,000 or so distinct CDR3 sequences, with roughly 26% observed a single time. Sequenced sample: blood, either unsorted or a sorted T cell fraction (not recorded which). These receptors were collected from a male donor with ankylosing spondylitis. Both conserved end residues are part of each CDR3. A D gene is named only where the DNA matches it firmly. For some rows the clone size is stated as once, few or many, or as a class when expanded; others skip it.

J | size | V | D | CDR3 | DNA
TRBJ2-5 | NA | TRBV11-2 | TRBD2 | CASSRNSGSETQYF | TGTGCCAGCAGCAGAAATAGCGGGAGTGAGACCCAGTACTTC
TRBJ1-4 | many | TRBV5-1 | NA | CASSYKSGTQEEKLFF | TGCGCCAGCAGTTACAAATCCGGGACGCAAGAGGAAAAACTGTTTTTT
TRBJ2-2 | NA | TRBV20-1 | NA | CSAWDSNTGELFF | TGCAGTGCCTGGGACTCTAACACCGGGGAGCTGTTTTTT
TRBJ2-1 | few | TRBV6-1 | TRBD1 | CASSPTGGPYNEQFF | TGTGCCAGCAGCCCTACAGGGGGACCCTACAATGAGCAGTTCTTC
TRBJ2-2 | NA | TRBV28 | TRBD2 | CASSPLAGPTGELFF | TGTGCCAGCAGTCCTCTAGCGGGCCCCACCGGGGAGCTGTTTTTT
TRBJ1-6 | NA | TRBV27 | TRBD1 | CASSVDRGINSPLHF | TGTGCCAGCAGTGTCGACAGGGGAATAAATTCACCCCTCCACTTT
TRBJ2-5 | many | TRBV30 | NA | CACQLALWKTQYF | TGTGCCTGTCAATTGGCCCTTTGGAAGACCCAGTACTTC
TRBJ2-4 | many | TRBV29-1 | NA | CSVAPSQGIQYF | TGCAGCGTTGCACCTAGCCAGGGAATTCAGTACTTC
TRBJ1-2 | NA | TRBV6-1 | NA | CASSEEGAANYGYTF | TGTGCCAGCAGTGAAGAAGGAGCTGCTAACTATGGCTACACCTTC
TRBJ2-1 | few | TRBV5-1 | TRBD2 | CASSLSGGRDYEQFF | TGCGCCAGCAGCTTGAGTGGCGGGAGGGACTATGAGCAGTTCTTC